The 6 T cell receptor beta chains presented below share a single source sample, sequenced in a study of T cell repertoires in cytomegalovirus infection. TCRdb redid the calling of the reads with MiXCR, one entry per CDR3 protein. Of a few hundred thousand distinct CDR3 sequences detected, around 15% appear once; the ten largest clones hold approximately 44%. The sample was CD8+ T cells from PBMCs. Receptors were obtained from a human donor in good health (CMV status not recorded). Some clones in this sample may be carry-over from other donors' samples.

This clonotype showed up just a few times. The CDR3 protein is CAISDPEENNEQFF. In DNA form, the CDR3 reads TGTGCCATCAGTGATCCGGAAGAAAACAATGAGCAGTTCTTC. The V call is TRBV10-3, the J call TRBJ2-1; D is unclear. Germline V gives CDR1 ENHRY, CDR2 SYGVKD. V was cut by 3 bases and J by 5 bases, with 11 bases left in between. The length of the CDR3 is 14 residues.

This clonotype was counted at least ten times. V and J are TRBV12-5 and TRBJ2-3; TRBD2 agrees at 9 bases. CDR3 size: 14 residues. Germline trimming cut 7 bases from V and 2 bases from J; bases unmatched to any gene: 4. Germline CDR1 is LGHNT and CDR2 is FRNRAP. Here the CDR3 reads CASATSGTTDTQYF. Written as DNA, the CDR3 is TGTGCTAGTGCGACTAGCGGAACCACAGATACGCAGTATTTT.

There are a few counts of this clonotype. V usage is TRBV5-4 and J usage is TRBJ2-7; D may be TRBD2 (5 bases). The ends were cut back, 4 bases at V and 4 bases at J, with 9 bases in the middle. Germline CDR1 and CDR2: SGHNT and YYREEE (reference sequence). The CDR3 has 12 amino acids. CDR3 nucleotides: TGTGCCAGCAGCAACGAGGGATACGAGCAGTACTTC. It is translated as CASSNEGYEQYF. Complete variable domain (other parts from reference TRBV5-4 and TRBJ2-7): ETGVTQSPTHLIKTRGQQVTLRCSSQSGHNTVSWYQQALGQGPQFIFQYYREEENGRGNFPPRFSGLQFPNYSSELNVNALELDDSALYLCASSNEGYEQYFGPGTRLTVT.

This clonotype showed up just a few times. V usage is TRBV7-2 and J usage is TRBJ2-3; 7 bases are shared with TRBD2. The CDR3 is 16 residues long. Germline CDR1 is SGHTA and CDR2 is FQGNSA. V lost 5 bases to trimming and J lost 2 bases; unmatched junction nucleotides: 10. CDR3 DNA: TGTGCCAGCAGCCGCCCCTTTGCGGGGGACACAGATACGCAGTATTTT. Residues: CASSRPFAGDTDTQYF.

This clonotype was counted ten times or more. The chain recombines TRBV7-6 with TRBJ2-7; either TRBD1 or TRBD2 may fit D (6 bases each). Germline CDR1 reads SGHVS; CDR2 reads FNYEAQ. The CDR3 is made up of 13 amino acids. V lost 4 bases and J lost 6, with 13 bases in between. The CDR3 loop is CASSSARGGEQYF. CDR3 coding DNA: TGTGCCAGCAGCTCGGCCAGGGGAGGCGAGCAGTACTTC.

This clonotype has ten or more counts. The chain combines TRBV6-1 with TRBJ2-7; 9 nucleotides line up with TRBD1. The CDR3 length is 15 residues. The V segment lost 6 bases and the J segment 3 bases; nucleotides outside the gene matches: 9. Per germline, CDR1 MNHNS and CDR2 SASEGT. CDR3 in DNA: TGTGCCAGCAGAGGCCGGGACAGGGCATACTACGAGCAGTACTTC. Its translation: CASRGRDRAYYEQYF.